The subject of this entry is one T cell receptor beta chain. Original processing notes: The assay estimated nucleated cells by amplifying reference gene primers. Sequenced by immunoSEQ multiplex PCR; TCRdb stores in-frame clones only, minus some. Clone size and V and J calls were adopted from that table, with D and trimming inferred from the DNA. This table holds 170,000 or so clones, 65% to 85% found once. The data were obtained in a study of blood T cell repertoires in COVID-19. Overall study context: Researchers got acute and convalescent COVID-19 samples from the United States, Italy and Spain. T cells, B-cell-depleted T cells, or PBMCs supplied cDNA or gDNA.

CDR3 size: 15 residues. Germline values: CDR1 SEHNR, CDR2 FQNEAQ (reference sequence). Unmatched junction bases numbered 5, after V lost 1 base and J lost 6 bases. Sample: peripheral blood. This chain links TRBV7-9 with TRBJ1-1, with 10 bases matching TRBD1. This clonotype originated in a woman in her sixties or seventies with acute or convalescent COVID-19. DNA for the CDR3: TGTGCCAGCAGCTTAGACGGGACAGGGGTCGCTGAAGCTTTCTTT. It specifies CASSLDGTGVAEAFF.